A selection of T cell receptor beta chains follows, all from one sample in a study of beta chain features in type 1 diabetes. The table came from immunoSEQ multiplex PCR; TCRdb's copy has only in-frame clones and leaves some out. The sample has 600,000 to 700,000 clones, around an eighth seen once. The specimen sequenced was naive CD4+ T cells from blood. Receptors were obtained from a man aged 30 to 45 with type 1 diabetes. The CDR3 runs from the conserved cysteine through the conserved F or W. D genes are given only for firm matches. Clone size is not always given. Where it is, it says once, few, many or a class for expanded clones.

.,TRBV7-9,.,TRBJ2-1,CASSFRQVGGNEQFF,TGTGCCAGCAGCTTTCGTCAGGTTGGGGGCAATGAGCAGTTCTTC
few,TRBV5-6,.,TRBJ1-3,CASSLRSAASGNTIYF,TGTGCCAGCAGCTTGAGATCGGCAGCCTCTGGAAACACCATATATTTT
.,TRBV28,.,TRBJ1-4,CASSFGSAGEKLFF,TGTGCCAGCAGTTTTGGGTCAGCGGGTGAAAAACTGTTTTTT
few,TRBV2,.,TRBJ1-1,CASSGVAGNTEAFF,TGTGCCAGCAGTGGAGTGGCCGGCAACACTGAAGCTTTCTTT
.,TRBV5-1,.,TRBJ2-4,CASSLEVGRNIQYF,TGCGCCAGCAGCTTGGAGGTGGGGCGAAACATTCAGTACTTC
.,TRBV9,.,TRBJ2-7,CASSVDDLGGPNEQYF,TGTGCCAGCAGCGTAGACGACCTGGGGGGTCCCAACGAGCAGTACTTC
few,TRBV19,TRBD1,TRBJ2-1,CASSLEQGSEQFF,TGTGCCAGTAGTCTGGAACAGGGGAGTGAGCAGTTCTTC
.,TRBV11-2,TRBD1,TRBJ2-7,CASSFPGQGVFEQYF,TGTGCCAGCAGCTTTCCGGGACAGGGGGTTTTCGAGCAGTACTTC
.,TRBV9,.,TRBJ2-1,CASSAQTGLLPRNEQFF,TGTGCCAGCAGCGCCCAAACGGGGCTTCTCCCCAGGAATGAGCAGTTCTTC
.,TRBV7-2,.,TRBJ2-3,CASSLWAGDTQYF,TGTGCCAGCAGCTTATGGGCGGGAGATACGCAGTATTTT
many,TRBV9,.,TRBJ2-1,CASSVAGGSSYNEQFF,TGTGCCAGCAGCGTAGCTGGGGGGAGCTCCTACAATGAGCAGTTCTTC
few,TRBV11-2,.,TRBJ1-2,CASSSFPQREGYGYTF,TGTGCCAGCAGCTCTTTCCCCCAGAGGGAAGGCTATGGCTACACCTTC
few,TRBV29-1,.,TRBJ1-2,CSVDLGTPYGYTF,TGCAGCGTTGACCTAGGGACACCCTATGGCTACACCTTC